The entry below describes one TCR beta chain. Its antigen remains unknown. The entry originates in a study of cytomegalovirus exposure and HLA in healthy donors. The V and J ends lost 2 bases and 14 bases, in that order; junction bases with no gene match: 8. The CDR3 runs to 12 residues. Germline loops: CDR1 GTSNPN, CDR2 SVGIG (reference sequence). General observations from the study: It emerged from a later analysis that several of the most significant clusters appeared to be linked to common viral pathogens. Presence/absence analyses assumed roughly uniform sequencing depth across donors, which may not hold.

It was with 60 Vbeta and 13 Jbeta primers that the PCR ran. Using immunoSEQ multiplex PCR, the repertoire was profiled, and TCRdb retains in-frame clones only, with some absent. The table lists 120,000 or so clones, around four fifths of them singletons, with 15% to 20% in the top ten. This chain joins TRBV30 and TRBJ1-4; 7 positions match TRBD1. The sequencing input was PBMCs. The receptor comes from a man aged 18 to 29 in good health and CMV-seropositive. The CDR3 loop is CAWSPIDRDLFF. Written as DNA, the CDR3 is TGTGCCTGGAGTCCTATTGACAGGGATCTGTTTTTT.